The 25 T cell receptor beta chains reported below all come from one sample, sequenced in a study of graft-versus-host responses after intestinal transplantation. Libraries were prepared by immunoSEQ multiplex PCR; TCRdb keeps only in-frame clonotypes and omits some of them. The sample carries approximately 100,000 clones, 86% recorded once. The input for sequencing was PBMCs, taken 255 days after intestinal transplant. These receptor sequences come from a human patient who received an intestinal transplant, so some T cells may come from the graft donor.

The chain links TRBV11-2 to TRBJ2-7; 8 bases map to TRBD2. The V gene's germline CDR1 is SGHAT and CDR2 FQNNGV. V dropped 2 bases and J dropped 2; count of bases not matched to a gene: 11. The CDR3 loop spans 17 amino acids. The CDR3 DNA is TGTGCCAGCAGCTTAATTGAGCTAGCGGGCAATCCCTACGAGCAGTACTTC. Translated: CASSLIELAGNPYEQYF.

V and J are TRBV28 and TRBJ2-7, with 7 bases fitting TRBD1. CDR1 is MDHEN and CDR2 is SYDVKM in the germline V gene. The CDR3 is 15 residues long. Trimming took 5 bases from V and 2 from J; bases not matched to a gene: 9. The CDR3 here is CASSQPGQPPYEQYV. CDR3 coding DNA: TGTGCCAGCAGTCAACCGGGACAGCCTCCCTACGAGCAGTACGTC.

The chain couples TRBV27 to TRBJ2-2, with D tentatively TRBD2 (6 bases). The CDR3 extends over 16 amino acids. Germline CDR1 and CDR2: MNHEY and SMNVEV (reference sequence). V was clipped by 3 bases and J by 5 bases, with 16 bases between them. Written as DNA, the CDR3 is TGTGCCAGCAGTTTGTACCAGGTCGCGGGAACCGGGGAGCTGTTTTTT. Protein sequence: CASSLYQVAGTGELFF.

The gene calls are TRBV6-1 and TRBJ1-5; the D gene is possibly TRBD1 (5 bases). This CDR3 region has 15 residues. V was clipped by 2 bases and J by 4 bases, with 12 bases between them. Germline-derived CDR1 and CDR2 are MNHNS and SASEGT. The CDR3 sequence is CASSEWRGGNQPQHF. The CDR3 DNA reads TGTGCCAGCAGTGAATGGAGGGGTGGAAATCAGCCCCAGCATTTT.

The chain carries TRBV6-6 and TRBJ2-1; the match to TRBD2 covers 7 bases. The CDR3 is 13 amino acids. Per the germline V gene, CDR1 is MNHNY and CDR2 is SVGAGI (reference sequence). Losses at the gene ends were 7 bases for V and 8 bases for J; bases not matched to a gene: 8. The DNA of the CDR3 is TGTGCCAGCATCTCGAGACTAGCACATGAGCAGTTCTTC. As protein: CASISRLAHEQFF.

The J gene is TRBJ1-2, the V gene TRBV2; 9 bases align to TRBD1. V dropped 1 base and J dropped 7; count of bases not matched to a gene: 10. CDR3 length: 16 residues. Germline V gene lookup returns CDR1 SNHLY and CDR2 FYNNEI. The CDR3 DNA sequence: TGTGCCAGCAGTGAAGGGGGGACAGGGAGATCCTCTGGCTACACCTTC. Translated: CASSEGGTGRSSGYTF.

As DNA, the CDR3 is TGTGCCAGCAGCTTAGGGGGGGTTGGCGAAAAACTGTTTTTT. Its translation is CASSLGGVGEKLFF. The chain has TRBV7-6 and TRBJ1-4; possible D gene TRBD1, 5 bases. Between the trimmed V and J ends, which lost 1 base and 8 bases, there was a span of 11 bases. The germline V gene has CDR1 SGHVS and CDR2 FNYEAQ. The CDR3 length is 14 residues.

The chain couples TRBV28 to TRBJ2-7; 8 nucleotides agree with TRBD1. The junction had 10 bases not matched to a gene; V was cut back by 6 bases and J by 3 bases. The CDR3 sequence is 15 residues long. Germline loops: CDR1 MDHEN, CDR2 SYDVKM. CDR3 bases: TGTGCCAGCAGGCCCGGGACAGGCCTTTTCTACGAGCAGTACTTC. It codes for CASRPGTGLFYEQYF.

This clone appeared once. The chain uses TRBV6-5 and TRBJ2-5; D not certain. The V end lost 6 bases, the J end lost 7 bases, and 6 bases lay between the germline ends. This CDR3 is 10 amino acids long. The germline V gene has CDR1 MNHEY and CDR2 SVGAGI. Here the CDR3 reads CASRGGTQYF. DNA of the CDR3: TGTGCCAGCAGGGGTGGGACCCAGTACTTC.

This clone has just one count. This chain connects TRBV6-1 to TRBJ1-5; D may be TRBD1 (6 bases). Trimming pared 0 bases from V and 0 bases from J, leaving 6 bases between. The CDR3 consists of 15 residues. Germline-derived CDR1 and CDR2 are MNHNS and SASEGT. The CDR3 protein is CASSEAGHSNQPQHF. The CDR3 DNA sequence: TGTGCCAGCAGTGAAGCGGGACATAGCAATCAGCCCCAGCATTTT.

The chain uses TRBV29-1 and TRBJ1-2; D is unresolved. Germline V gene lookup returns CDR1 SQVTM and CDR2 ANQGSEA. The CDR3 runs to 13 residues. Trimming removed 6 bases at V and 3 bases at J, with 14 bases between. The DNA for the CDR3 is TGCAGCGTAGCTCCGTGGGGAGACTATGGCTACACCTTC. It translates to CSVAPWGDYGYTF.

J is TRBJ1-1 and V is TRBV6-5; 9 bases agree with TRBD1. The germline CDR1 and CDR2 sequences are MNHEY and SVGAGI. V shed 2 bases, J shed 10 bases, and the junction held 2 bases outside the gene matches. The CDR3 loop spans 12 amino acids. The CDR3 is CASSYTGGAAFF. Here the CDR3 DNA reads TGTGCCAGCAGTTACACAGGGGGCGCAGCTTTCTTT.

This clone was found once. The gene calls are TRBV9 and TRBJ2-5; TRBD2 matches 14 bases. The CDR3 totals 16 residues. CDR1 is SGDLS, CDR2 YYNGEE, per germline. V trimming: 4 bases; J trimming: 5 bases; junction bases outside the gene matches: 7. The CDR3 region is CASSRGTSGGWETQYF. DNA for the CDR3: TGTGCCAGCAGCCGAGGGACTAGCGGGGGTTGGGAGACCCAGTACTTC.

The chain employs TRBV10-2 and TRBJ2-7; D perhaps matches TRBD1 (6 bases). CDR3 length equals 13 residues. V dropped 10 bases and J dropped 2 bases, with 15 bases sitting between them. Germline CDR1 and CDR2: WSHSY and SAAADI. The CDR3 region is CATLDRTAYEQYF. The CDR3 DNA reads as TGCGCCACTCTAGACAGGACAGCCTACGAGCAGTACTTC.

The V and J genes are TRBV9 and TRBJ2-5; 11 nucleotides align to TRBD2. After removal of 0 bases from V and 7 bases from J, the junction contained 11 bases not matched to a gene. Germline V gene lookup returns CDR1 SGDLS and CDR2 YYNGEE. The CDR3 spans 17 residues. CDR3 sequence: CASSVDSASGGRGTQYF. The CDR3 bases are TGTGCCAGCAGCGTAGATAGTGCTAGCGGGGGGCGGGGGACCCAGTACTTC.

The chain uses TRBV7-6 and TRBJ1-1, with 8 bases fitting TRBD1. CDR1 and CDR2 (germline): SGHVS, FNYEAQ. Trimming removed 5 bases from V and 1 base from J; junction bases left unmatched: 6. This CDR3 has 15 amino acids. CDR3 nucleotide sequence: TGTGCCAGCAGCGCGACAGGGGCCCCGAACACTGAAGCTTTCTTT. Its protein is CASSATGAPNTEAFF.

The chain carries TRBV19 and TRBJ2-1; no clear D gene. Trimming cost V 5 bases and J 6 bases, with 20 bases left between them. Germline loops: CDR1 LNHDA, CDR2 SQIVND (reference sequence). The CDR3 extends over 16 amino acids. The CDR3 DNA reads TGTGCCAGTAGTTCCCCCGCGGCTAGTAGAGGCAATGAGCAGTTCTTC. This gives the protein CASSSPAASRGNEQFF.

The rearrangement links TRBV28 to TRBJ2-2; 12 positions agree with TRBD1. The CDR3 is made up of 17 amino acids. The germline gives CDR1 MDHEN, CDR2 SYDVKM. Unmatched junction bases numbered 8, after V lost 5 bases and J lost 4 bases. Here the CDR3 DNA reads TGTGCCAGCAGTCTCTACACGGGACAGGGGGCCACCGGGGAGCTGTTTTTT. This encodes CASSLYTGQGATGELFF.

The chain employs TRBV18 and TRBJ2-7; TRBD1 matches 7 bases. Germline trimming cut 6 bases from V and 1 base from J; bases unmatched to any gene: 9. The CDR3 extends over 15 amino acids. Germline CDR1 is KGHSH and CDR2 is LQKENI. Here the CDR3 DNA reads TGTGCCAGCTCTCCCGACAGGGAGTTGTCCTACGAGCAGTACTTC. Amino acids: CASSPDRELSYEQYF.

The table lists this clone with a count of one. The chain has TRBV10-3 and TRBJ1-4, with TRBD1 as a possible D gene (5 bases). The CDR3 runs to 13 residues. Per the germline V gene, CDR1 is ENHRY and CDR2 is SYGVKD. The V end was cut by 10 bases, the J end by 7 bases, with 16 bases between. This CDR3 is CATQDGRGEKLFF. Written as DNA, the CDR3 is TGTGCCACCCAGGACGGGAGGGGTGAAAAACTGTTTTTT.

This chain links TRBV10-3 with TRBJ2-3; 12 bases match TRBD2. Germline values: CDR1 ENHRY, CDR2 SYGVKD. Losses at the gene ends were 5 bases for V and 2 bases for J; bases not matched to a gene: 5. The CDR3 loop spans 16 amino acids. CDR3 nucleotides: TGTGCCATCAGTCGGACTAGCGGGGCTCTCACAGATACGCAGTATTTT. As protein: CAISRTSGALTDTQYF.

V is TRBV19 and J is TRBJ1-2, with 7 bases lining up with TRBD1. Germline V gene sequence: CDR1 LNHDA, CDR2 SQIVND (reference sequence). Losses at the gene ends were 4 bases for V and 4 bases for J; bases not matched to a gene: 12. The CDR3 spans 16 residues. CDR3 region: CASSKRQGGGAYGYTF. CDR3 DNA sequence: TGTGCCAGTAGTAAACGACAGGGAGGGGGGGCCTATGGCTACACCTTC. Full variable domain (outside the CDR3, taken from reference TRBV19 and TRBJ1-2): DGGITQSPKYLFRKEGQNVTLSCEQNLNHDAMYWYRQDPGQGLRLIYYSQIVNDFQKGDIAEGYSVSREKKESFPLTVTSAQKNPTAFYLCASSKRQGGGAYGYTFGSGTRLTVV.

The chain has TRBV5-1 and TRBJ2-2; TRBD2 matches at 14 bases. Germline assignment: CDR1 SGHRS and CDR2 YFSETQ. There are 16 residues in the CDR3. Unmatched junction bases numbered 7, after V lost 4 bases and J lost 8 bases. The CDR3 spells CASSPRTSGGTGELFF. The DNA of the CDR3 is TGCGCCAGCAGCCCCCGGACTAGCGGGGGGACAGGGGAGCTGTTTTTT.

V usage is TRBV7-2 and J usage is TRBJ1-5; D gene uncertain. Germline lookup yields CDR1 SGHTA and CDR2 FQGNSA. The length of the CDR3 is 14 residues. Trimming removed 5 bases at V and 3 bases at J, with 11 bases between. The CDR3 loop is CASSLQEVNQPQHF. For the CDR3, the DNA is TGTGCCAGCAGCCTGCAGGAGGTCAATCAGCCCCAGCATTTT.

The chain links TRBV28 to TRBJ1-5; D call uncertain. V gave up 5 bases and J gave up 5 bases, with 7 bases separating them. Germline CDR1 reads MDHEN; CDR2 reads SYDVKM. The CDR3 runs 12 residues. For the CDR3, the DNA is TGTGCCAGCAGTCTCCAACATCAGCCCCAGCATTTT. It translates to CASSLQHQPQHF.